This TCR beta chain emerged from a study of blood T cell repertoires in COVID-19. Study context: Acute and convalescent COVID-19 samples came from the United States, Italy and Spain. The analysed material was cDNA or gDNA that came from T cells, B-cell-depleted T cells, or PBMCs.

CDR1 SGDLS and CDR2 YYNGEE come from the germline V gene. The germline V and J ends were trimmed by 5 bases and 2 bases, with 9 bases remaining between them. This CDR3 has 13 residues. Methods used by the authors: Amplifying reference gene primers gave estimates of nucleated cell counts. Sequencing was performed with immunoSEQ multiplex PCR; in TCRdb, only in-frame clones are kept and a portion is missing. D and trimming were read from the DNA, whereas the V and J calls and clone size are those reported in that table. The sample holds tens of thousands of clones, around three quarters seen once. The sequencing sample was made of peripheral blood. The chain joins TRBV9 to TRBJ2-3; D possibly corresponds to TRBD1 (5 bases). The receptor comes from a man aged 55-75 years with active or convalescent COVID-19. CDR3 residues: CASSGAITDTQYF. For the CDR3, the DNA is TGTGCCAGCAGTGGGGCGATCACAGATACGCAGTATTTT.